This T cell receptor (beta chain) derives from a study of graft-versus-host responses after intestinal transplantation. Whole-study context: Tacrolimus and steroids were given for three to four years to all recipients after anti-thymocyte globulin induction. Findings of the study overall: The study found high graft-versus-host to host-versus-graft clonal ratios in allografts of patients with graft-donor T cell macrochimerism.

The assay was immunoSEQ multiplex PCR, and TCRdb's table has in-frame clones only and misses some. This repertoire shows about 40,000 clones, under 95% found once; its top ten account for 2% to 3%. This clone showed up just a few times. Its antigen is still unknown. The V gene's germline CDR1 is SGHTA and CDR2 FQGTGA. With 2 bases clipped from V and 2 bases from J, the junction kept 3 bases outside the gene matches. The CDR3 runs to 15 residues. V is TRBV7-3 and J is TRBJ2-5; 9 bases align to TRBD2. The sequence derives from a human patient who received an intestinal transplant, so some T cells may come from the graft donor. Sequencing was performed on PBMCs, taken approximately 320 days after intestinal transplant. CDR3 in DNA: TGTGCCAGCAGCTTAGGGCTAGCGGGACAAGAGACCCAGTACTTC. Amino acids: CASSLGLAGQETQYF.